Below, 21 T cell receptor beta chains from the same sample are listed, as sequenced in a study of blood T cell repertoires in COVID-19. Using immunoSEQ multiplex PCR, the repertoire was profiled, and TCRdb retains in-frame clones only, with some absent. This sample has some 170,000 clones, with under 80% found just once. The sample comprised peripheral blood. The receptors originated from a man aged 65-85 years with acute or convalescent COVID-19.

The chain uses TRBV19 and TRBJ2-2; 7 nucleotides match TRBD1. V lost 6 bases to trimming and J lost 6 bases; unmatched junction nucleotides: 10. Germline V gene sequence: CDR1 LNHDA, CDR2 SQIVND (reference sequence). CDR3 length: 15 residues. CDR3 loop: CASSPSRQGAGELFF. The CDR3 DNA sequence: TGTGCCAGTAGCCCGAGCAGACAGGGTGCCGGGGAGCTGTTTTTT.

The chain joins TRBV6-5 to TRBJ1-6; D is undetermined. CDR1 and CDR2 from the germline V gene are MNHEY and SVGAGI. The CDR3 extends over 15 amino acids. The ends were cut back, 6 bases at V and 0 bases at J, with 9 bases in the middle. The CDR3 region is CASRDPVSYNSPLHF. CDR3 sequence (DNA): TGTGCCAGCAGAGATCCAGTCTCCTATAATTCACCCCTCCACTTT.

This chain uses TRBV3-1 (or the pseudogene TRBV3-2) with TRBJ1-3; 9 bases map to TRBD1. J was trimmed by 4 bases and V by 4 bases; bases with no gene match: 5. CDR3 length: 15 amino acids. The V gene's germline CDR1 is LGHDT and CDR2 YNNKEL (reference sequence). CDR3 in DNA: TGTGCCAGCAGCCCCAACAGGGGGCTAGGAAACACCATATATTTT. It is translated as CASSPNRGLGNTIYF.

The rearrangement uses TRBV12-3 or TRBV12-4 and TRBJ2-3, with D hard to call. The CDR3 spans 13 residues. Trimming removed 7 bases at V and 5 bases at J, with 13 bases between. As DNA, the CDR3 is TGTGCCAGCAATGTCAACGCGCGAGATACGCAGTATTTT. Encoded protein: CASNVNARDTQYF.

The chain employs TRBV18 and TRBJ2-7; 8 bases are shared with TRBD1. V was pared by 4 bases and J by 6 bases, with 5 bases of the junction left unmatched. Germline CDR1 KGHSH, CDR2 LQKENI. The CDR3 length is 13 residues. In nucleotides, the CDR3 is TGTGCCAGCTCACAGCTGACAGGGGTCGAGCAGTACTTC. Translating gives CASSQLTGVEQYF.

The chain couples TRBV7-9 to TRBJ1-1, with 7 bases matching TRBD1. The V and J ends lost 6 bases and 2 bases, in that order; junction bases with no gene match: 6. The CDR3 contains 14 residues. Germline V gene lookup returns CDR1 SEHNR and CDR2 FQNEAQ (reference sequence). Here the CDR3 DNA reads TGTGCCAGCAGGGGAGACAGGGTAAACACTGAAGCTTTCTTT. It yields the protein CASRGDRVNTEAFF. The variable domain in full, completed from reference TRBV7-9 and TRBJ1-1, reads DTGVSQNPRHKITKRGQNVTFRCDPISEHNRLYWYRQTLGQGPEFLTYFQNEAQLEKSRLLSDRFSAERPKGSFSTLEIQRTEQGDSAMYLCASRGDRVNTEAFFGQGTRLTVV.

The chain carries TRBV5-4 and TRBJ1-2; 10 bases match TRBD1. This CDR3 is built from 12 residues. V lost 5 bases, J lost 10 bases, and 5 bases stayed unmatched. CDR1 and CDR2 (germline): SGHNT, YYREEE (reference sequence). The CDR3: CASSRDRGSYTF. The DNA for the CDR3 is TGTGCCAGCAGTCGGGACAGGGGATCCTACACCTTC.

The chain joins TRBV6-2 or TRBV6-3 to TRBJ1-1; maybe TRBD1 (5 bases). The ends were cut back, 2 bases at V and 0 bases at J, with 16 bases in the middle. The CDR3 totals 17 residues. In germline, CDR1 is MNHEY, CDR2 SVGEGT. This chain's CDR3 is CASSYGAGGALNTEAFF. CDR3 nucleotides: TGTGCCAGCAGTTACGGGGCAGGTGGGGCTTTGAACACTGAAGCTTTCTTT.

This clone was seen more than once but under ten times. The chain uses TRBV19 and TRBJ2-7; 9 bases match TRBD1. This CDR3 region has 15 residues. With 5 bases clipped from V and 1 base from J, the junction kept 6 bases outside the gene matches. CDR1 and CDR2 from the germline V gene are LNHDA and SQIVND (reference sequence). CDR3 DNA: TGTGCCAGTAGTGAACAGGGGGCCTCGTCCTACGAGCAGTACTTC. This gives the protein CASSEQGASSYEQYF.

The chain employs TRBV19 and TRBJ1-4; no clear D gene. V lost 6 bases, J lost 8 bases, and 16 bases lay in between. Germline lookup yields CDR1 LNHDA and CDR2 SQIVND (reference sequence). CDR3 length: 14 amino acids. The CDR3 DNA sequence: TGTGCCAGTAGCCCCCAAGGGCCGGGAGAAAAACTGTTTTTT. This sequence encodes CASSPQGPGEKLFF.

The V call is TRBV10-3, the J call TRBJ1-6, with 9 bases matching TRBD1. V gave up 2 bases and J gave up 7 bases; unmatched junction bases: 3. The CDR3 is made up of 15 amino acids. Germline CDR1 reads ENHRY; CDR2 reads SYGVKD. This CDR3 is CAISELTGGNSPLHF. CDR3 coding DNA: TGTGCCATCAGTGAGCTGACAGGGGGGAATTCACCCCTCCACTTT.

The chain employs TRBV6-6 and TRBJ1-2; 8 nucleotides line up with TRBD1. The junction had 8 bases not matched to a gene; V was cut back by 8 bases and J by 3 bases. CDR1 is MNHNY and CDR2 is SVGAGI in the germline V gene (reference sequence). The CDR3 totals 14 residues. The CDR3 spells CASRGQGAHYGYTF. The CDR3 DNA reads TGTGCCAGCCGAGGGCAGGGGGCTCACTATGGCTACACCTTC.

The gene calls are TRBV30 and TRBJ2-2, with TRBD1 matching over 7 bases. The V gene end was trimmed by 5 bases and the J gene end by 3 bases; junction bases not matched to a gene: 3. This CDR3 spans 13 amino acids. CDR1 GTSNPN and CDR2 SVGIG come from the germline V gene (reference sequence). The CDR3 protein is CAWDRVDTGELFF. DNA of the CDR3: TGTGCCTGGGACAGGGTGGACACCGGGGAGCTGTTTTTT.

This clone was recorded only once. The CDR3 spells CASSPSQASGYYEQYF. The CDR3 DNA reads as TGTGCCAGCAGCCCATCACAGGCTAGCGGGTACTACGAGCAGTACTTC. The chain is built from TRBV3-1 (or the pseudogene TRBV3-2) and TRBJ2-7, with 8 bases matching TRBD2. This CDR3 is built from 16 residues. Trimming took 4 bases from V and 3 from J; bases not matched to a gene: 11. Germline V gives CDR1 LGHDT, CDR2 YNNKEL (reference sequence).

The V call is TRBV3-1 (or the pseudogene TRBV3-2), the J call TRBJ1-3; 7 nucleotides line up with TRBD1. Germline V lookup: CDR1 LGHDT, CDR2 YNNKEL (reference sequence). V lost 7 bases, J lost 0 bases, and 3 bases stayed unmatched. This CDR3 has 14 amino acids. The CDR3 reads CASTGQVSGNTIYF. CDR3 coding DNA: TGTGCCAGCACCGGACAGGTCTCTGGAAACACCATATATTTT.

The chain joins TRBV5-1 to TRBJ1-1; D is undetermined. From germline, CDR1 is SGHRS and CDR2 YFSETQ. V lost 4 bases and J 0 bases, leaving 10 bases between the germline ends. The CDR3 sequence is 14 residues long. The DNA of the CDR3 is TGCGCCAGCAGCCTCTGGCAGATGAACACTGAAGCTTTCTTT. This translates into CASSLWQMNTEAFF.

The DNA for the CDR3 is TGTGCCAGCAGCTTGGATCCAGCGGGCTACAATGAGCAGTTCTTC. The encoded protein is CASSLDPAGYNEQFF. This rearrangement joins TRBV5-4 to TRBJ2-1; TRBD2 might be the D (6 bases). Germline CDR1 and CDR2: SGHNT and YYREEE (reference sequence). The CDR3 spans 15 residues. V was cut by 0 bases and J by 3 bases, with 10 bases left in between.

The chain joins TRBV18 to TRBJ1-5; D gene unclear. With 1 base removed from V and 4 bases from J, the gap between germline ends came to 8 bases. Germline loops: CDR1 KGHSH, CDR2 LQKENI. This CDR3 has 14 residues. The CDR3 coding sequence is TGTGCCAGCTCACCACGGTCGGGAAATCAGCCCCAGCATTTT. As protein: CASSPRSGNQPQHF. The variable domain in full, completed from reference TRBV18 and TRBJ1-5, reads NAGVMQNPRHLVRRRGQEARLRCSPMKGHSHVYWYRQLPEEGLKFMVYLQKENIIDESGMPKERFSAEFPKEGPSILRIQQVVRGDSAAYFCASSPRSGNQPQHFGDGTRLSIL.

The rearrangement uses TRBV5-1 and TRBJ2-5, with 7 positions matching TRBD2. Germline loops: CDR1 SGHRS, CDR2 YFSETQ. This CDR3 spans 17 amino acids. The trim removed 0 bases at V and 3 bases at J, leaving 11 bases unmatched. The CDR3 protein is CASSLEVARGKEETQYF. The CDR3 coding sequence is TGCGCCAGCAGCTTGGAGGTTGCGCGGGGGAAGGAAGAGACCCAGTACTTC.

This rearrangement joins TRBV7-9 to TRBJ2-7; 12 bases match TRBD2. Germline V CDR1 and CDR2: SEHNR, FQNEAQ (reference sequence). CDR3 length: 16 amino acids. V dropped 4 bases and J dropped 3; count of bases not matched to a gene: 7. CDR3 bases: TGTGCCAGCAGCTCGACTAGCGGGGGTCCCCTCTACGAGCAGTACTTC. It is translated as CASSSTSGGPLYEQYF.

This rearrangement joins TRBV5-4 to TRBJ2-2, with D uncertain. Trimming removed 3 bases at V and 5 bases at J, with 11 bases between. Germline V gene lookup returns CDR1 SGHNT and CDR2 YYREEE (reference sequence). The CDR3 is 14 residues long. Here the CDR3 reads CASSSSLETGELFF. DNA of the CDR3: TGTGCCAGCAGCTCCTCCCTAGAAACCGGGGAGCTGTTTTTT.